This entry describes one T cell receptor (beta chain). One junction end disagrees with the germline gene, perhaps due to a read error. The data were produced by immunoSEQ multiplex PCR, yet TCRdb's version contains in-frame clones alone and is incomplete. The sample holds approximately 28,000 clones, approximately 90% seen once. The sample originates from a study of OX40 agonist ivuxolimab in advanced cancers. The sequence was obtained from an adult with an advanced solid tumor such as melanoma, head and neck, liver or kidney cancer. The starting material was CD4+ or CD8+ T cells sorted from blood, obtained in a trial of the OX40 agonist ivuxolimab.

The CDR3 nucleotides are TGTGCCAGCAGCTTATATGGCAGCACAGCTGGAAACGCCATATATTTT. This sequence encodes CASSLYGSTAGNAIYF. The rearrangement uses TRBV7-6 and TRBJ1-3; D uncertain. CDR1 is SGHVS, CDR2 FNYEAQ, per germline. This CDR3 comprises 16 residues. Based on the CDR3 plus reference TRBV7-6 and TRBJ1-3, the full variable domain is GAGVSQSPRYKVTKRGQDVALRCDPISGHVSLYWYRQALGQGPEFLTYFNYEAQQDKSGLPNDRFSAERPEGSISTLTIQRTEQRDSAMYRCASSLYGSTAGNAIYFGEGSWLTVV.